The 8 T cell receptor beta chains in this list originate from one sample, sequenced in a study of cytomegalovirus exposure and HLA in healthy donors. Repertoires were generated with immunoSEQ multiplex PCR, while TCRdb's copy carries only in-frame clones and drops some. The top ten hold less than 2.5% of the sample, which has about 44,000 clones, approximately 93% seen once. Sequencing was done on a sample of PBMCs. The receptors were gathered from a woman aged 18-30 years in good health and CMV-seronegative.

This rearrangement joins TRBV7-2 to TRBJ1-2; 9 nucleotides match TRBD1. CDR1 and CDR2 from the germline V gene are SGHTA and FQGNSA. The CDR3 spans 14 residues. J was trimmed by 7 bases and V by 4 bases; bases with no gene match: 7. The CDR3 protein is CASSSGQGRFGYTF. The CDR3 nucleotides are TGTGCCAGCAGCTCGGGACAGGGAAGATTTGGCTACACCTTC.

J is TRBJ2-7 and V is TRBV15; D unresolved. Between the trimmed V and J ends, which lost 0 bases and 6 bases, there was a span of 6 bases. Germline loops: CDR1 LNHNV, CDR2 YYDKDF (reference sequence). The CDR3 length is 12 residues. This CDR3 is CATSRDYGEQYF. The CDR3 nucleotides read TGTGCCACCAGCAGAGATTACGGCGAGCAGTACTTC.

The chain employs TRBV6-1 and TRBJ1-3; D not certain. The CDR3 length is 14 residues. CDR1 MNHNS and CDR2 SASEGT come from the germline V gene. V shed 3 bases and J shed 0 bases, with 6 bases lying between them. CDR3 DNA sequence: TGTGCCAGCAGTGACAGTTACTCTGGAAACACCATATATTTT. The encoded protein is CASSDSYSGNTIYF.

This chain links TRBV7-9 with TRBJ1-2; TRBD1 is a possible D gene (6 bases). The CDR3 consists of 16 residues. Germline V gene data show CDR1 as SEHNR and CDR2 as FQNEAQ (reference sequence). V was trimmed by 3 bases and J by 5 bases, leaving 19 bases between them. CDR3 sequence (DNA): TGTGCCAGCAGCTTGAATGCCCCGGACAGCTCATATGGCTACACCTTC. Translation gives CASSLNAPDSSYGYTF.

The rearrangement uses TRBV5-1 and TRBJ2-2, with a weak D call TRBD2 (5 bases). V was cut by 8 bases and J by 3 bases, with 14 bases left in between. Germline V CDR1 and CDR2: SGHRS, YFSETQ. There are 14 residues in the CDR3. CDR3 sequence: CASKTTADTGELFF. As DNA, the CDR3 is TGCGCCAGTAAGACAACAGCGGACACCGGGGAGCTGTTTTTT.

Here the CDR3 DNA reads TGTGCCAGCAGCGTCTGGGGGAGGGGAGGCACCGGGGAGCTGTTTTTT. This translates into CASSVWGRGGTGELFF. The chain couples TRBV9 to TRBJ2-2; 7 bases line up with TRBD2. V lost 2 bases, J lost 4 bases, and 8 bases stayed unmatched. The CDR3 is 16 amino acids. CDR1 and CDR2 from the germline V gene are SGDLS and YYNGEE.

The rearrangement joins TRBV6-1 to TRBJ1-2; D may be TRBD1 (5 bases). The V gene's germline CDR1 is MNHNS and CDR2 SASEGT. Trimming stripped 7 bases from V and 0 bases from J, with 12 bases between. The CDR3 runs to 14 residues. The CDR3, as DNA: TGTGCCAGCACGACGGGACTAGCTAACTATGGCTACACCTTC. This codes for CASTTGLANYGYTF.

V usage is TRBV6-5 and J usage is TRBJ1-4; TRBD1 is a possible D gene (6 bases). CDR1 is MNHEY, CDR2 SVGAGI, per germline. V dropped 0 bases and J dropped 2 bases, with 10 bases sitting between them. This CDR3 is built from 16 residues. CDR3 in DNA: TGTGCCAGCAGTTACTCGAACCAGGGGACTAATGAAAAACTGTTTTTT. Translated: CASSYSNQGTNEKLFF.